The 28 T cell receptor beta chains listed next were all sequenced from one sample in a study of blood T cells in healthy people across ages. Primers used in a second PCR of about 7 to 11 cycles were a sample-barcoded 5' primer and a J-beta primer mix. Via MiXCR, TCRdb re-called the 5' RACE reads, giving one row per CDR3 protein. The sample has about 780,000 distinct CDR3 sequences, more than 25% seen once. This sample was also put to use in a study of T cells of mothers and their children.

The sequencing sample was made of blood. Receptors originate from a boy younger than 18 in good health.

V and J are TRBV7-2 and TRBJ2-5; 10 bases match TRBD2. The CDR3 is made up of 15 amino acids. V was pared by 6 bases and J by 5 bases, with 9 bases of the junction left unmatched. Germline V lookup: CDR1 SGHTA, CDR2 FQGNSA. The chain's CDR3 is CASSSILAGKETQYF. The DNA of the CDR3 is TGTGCCAGCAGTTCAATACTAGCGGGGAAGGAGACCCAGTACTTC.

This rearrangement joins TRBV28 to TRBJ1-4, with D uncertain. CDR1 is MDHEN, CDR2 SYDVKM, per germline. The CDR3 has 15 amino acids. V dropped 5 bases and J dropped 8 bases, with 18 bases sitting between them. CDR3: CASSRSGSGREKLFF. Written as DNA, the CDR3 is TGTGCCAGCAGTCGGTCCGGATCGGGGAGGGAAAAACTGTTTTTT.

Here the CDR3 reads CATIGQGFTRGYEQYF. The CDR3 coding sequence is TGTGCCACCATAGGACAGGGGTTCACCCGTGGCTACGAGCAGTACTTC. This rearrangement joins TRBV28 to TRBJ2-7, with 9 bases identical to TRBD1. CDR3 length: 16 residues. V dropped 10 bases and J dropped 3; count of bases not matched to a gene: 16. Germline V lookup: CDR1 MDHEN, CDR2 SYDVKM.

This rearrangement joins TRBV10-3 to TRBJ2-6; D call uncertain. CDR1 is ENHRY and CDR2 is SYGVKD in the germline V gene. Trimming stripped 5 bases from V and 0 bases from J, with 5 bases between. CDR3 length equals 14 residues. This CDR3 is CAISSPSGANVLTF. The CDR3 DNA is TGTGCCATCAGTTCGCCCTCTGGGGCCAACGTCCTGACTTTC.

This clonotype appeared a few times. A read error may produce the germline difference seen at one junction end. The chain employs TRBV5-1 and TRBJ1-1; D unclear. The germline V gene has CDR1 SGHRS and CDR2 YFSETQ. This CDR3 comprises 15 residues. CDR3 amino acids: CASSLEGPSNTEALF. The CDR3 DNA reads TGCGCCAGCAGCTTGGAGGGCCCCTCGAACACTGAAGCTCTCTTT.

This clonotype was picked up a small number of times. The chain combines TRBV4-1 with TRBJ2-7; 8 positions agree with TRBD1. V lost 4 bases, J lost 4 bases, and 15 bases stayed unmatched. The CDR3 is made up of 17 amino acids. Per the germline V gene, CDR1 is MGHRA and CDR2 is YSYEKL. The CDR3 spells CASSPSDRGASLYEQYF. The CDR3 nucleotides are TGCGCCAGCAGCCCTAGCGACAGGGGAGCTTCTTTGTACGAGCAGTACTTC.

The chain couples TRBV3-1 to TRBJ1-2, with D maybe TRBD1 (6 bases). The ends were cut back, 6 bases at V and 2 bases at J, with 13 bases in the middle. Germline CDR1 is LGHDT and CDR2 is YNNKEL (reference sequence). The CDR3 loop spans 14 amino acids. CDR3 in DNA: TGTGCCAGCAGATCTACCGGACAGAACTATGGCTACACCTTC. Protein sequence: CASRSTGQNYGYTF.

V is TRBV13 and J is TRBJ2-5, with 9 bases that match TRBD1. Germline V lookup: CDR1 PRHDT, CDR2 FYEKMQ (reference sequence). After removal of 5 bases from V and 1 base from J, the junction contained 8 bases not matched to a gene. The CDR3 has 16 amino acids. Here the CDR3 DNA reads TGTGCCAGCAGCCTAACCGGGACAGGGACCCAAGAGACCCAGTACTTC. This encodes CASSLTGTGTQETQYF.

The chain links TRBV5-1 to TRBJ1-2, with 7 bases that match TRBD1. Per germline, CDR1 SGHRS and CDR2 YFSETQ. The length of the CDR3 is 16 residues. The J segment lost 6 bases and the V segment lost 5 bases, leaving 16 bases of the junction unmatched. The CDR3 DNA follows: TGCGCCAGCAGAAGCGGGACCTCACAGGGGAGCCATGGCTACACCTTC. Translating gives CASRSGTSQGSHGYTF.

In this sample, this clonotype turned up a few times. The chain's CDR3 is CASSLEGYYEQYF. The CDR3 region has the DNA TGCGCCAGCAGCTTGGAGGGGTATTACGAGCAGTACTTC. V usage is TRBV5-1 and J usage is TRBJ2-7; D may be TRBD1 (5 bases). Trimming took 0 bases from V and 4 from J, leaving 8 bases between them. CDR1 is SGHRS, CDR2 YFSETQ, per germline. The CDR3 covers 13 residues.

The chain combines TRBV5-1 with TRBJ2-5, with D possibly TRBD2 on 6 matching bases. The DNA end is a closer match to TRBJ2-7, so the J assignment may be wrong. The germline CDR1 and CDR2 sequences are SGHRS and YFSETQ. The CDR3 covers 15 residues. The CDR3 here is CASSLRGSLSYEQYF. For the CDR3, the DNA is TGCGCCAGTTCGCTACGGGGGTCCCTTTCCTACGAGCAGTACTTC.

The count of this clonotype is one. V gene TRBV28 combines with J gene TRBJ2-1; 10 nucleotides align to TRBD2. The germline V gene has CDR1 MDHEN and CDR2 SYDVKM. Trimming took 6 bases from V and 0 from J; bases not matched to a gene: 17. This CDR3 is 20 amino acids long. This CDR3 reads CASSRTGTSAKFSSYNEQFF. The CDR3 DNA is TGTGCCAGCAGCCGAACCGGGACTAGCGCCAAATTTAGCTCCTACAATGAGCAGTTCTTC.

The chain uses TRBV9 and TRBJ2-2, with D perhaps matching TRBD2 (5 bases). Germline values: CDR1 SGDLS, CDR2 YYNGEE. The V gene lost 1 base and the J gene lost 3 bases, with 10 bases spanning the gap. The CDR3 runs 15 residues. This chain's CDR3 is CASSVRMGDTGELFF. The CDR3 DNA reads TGTGCCAGCAGCGTACGAATGGGAGACACCGGGGAGCTGTTTTTT.

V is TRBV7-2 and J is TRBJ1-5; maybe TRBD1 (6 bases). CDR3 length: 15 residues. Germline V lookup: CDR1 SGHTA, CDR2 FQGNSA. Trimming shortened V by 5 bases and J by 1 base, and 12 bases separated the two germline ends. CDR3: CASSLTGTSNQPQHF. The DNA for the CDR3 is TGTGCCAGCAGCCTGACCGGGACAAGCAATCAGCCCCAGCATTTT. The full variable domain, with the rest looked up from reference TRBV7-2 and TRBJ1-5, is GAGVSQSPSNKVTEKGKDVELRCDPISGHTALYWYRQSLGQGLEFLIYFQGNSAPDKSGLPSDRFSAERTGGSVSTLTIQRTQQEDSAVYLCASSLTGTSNQPQHFGDGTRLSIL.

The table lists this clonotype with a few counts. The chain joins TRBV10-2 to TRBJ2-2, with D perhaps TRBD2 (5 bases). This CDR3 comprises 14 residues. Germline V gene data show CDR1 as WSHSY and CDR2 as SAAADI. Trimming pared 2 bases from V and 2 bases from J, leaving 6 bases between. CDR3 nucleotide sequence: TGCGCCAGCAGTGAGGGGAGAAACACCGGGGAGCTGTTTTTT. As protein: CASSEGRNTGELFF.

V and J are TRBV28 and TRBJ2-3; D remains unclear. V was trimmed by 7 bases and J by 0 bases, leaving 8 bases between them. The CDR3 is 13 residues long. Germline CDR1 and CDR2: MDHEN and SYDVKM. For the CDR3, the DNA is TGTGCCAGCATCGGCTATAGCACAGATACGCAGTATTTT. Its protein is CASIGYSTDTQYF.

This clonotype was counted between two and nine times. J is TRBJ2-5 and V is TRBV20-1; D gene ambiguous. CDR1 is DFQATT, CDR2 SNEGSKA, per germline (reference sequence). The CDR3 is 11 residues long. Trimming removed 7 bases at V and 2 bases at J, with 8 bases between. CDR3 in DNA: TGCAGTGTTCGGAAACAAGAGACCCAGTACTTC. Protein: CSVRKQETQYF.

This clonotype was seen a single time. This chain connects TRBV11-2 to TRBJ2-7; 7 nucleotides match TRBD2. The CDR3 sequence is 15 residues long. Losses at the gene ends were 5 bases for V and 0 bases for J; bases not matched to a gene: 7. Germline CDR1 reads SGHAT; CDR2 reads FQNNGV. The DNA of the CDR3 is TGTGCCAGCAGCAGCGTGTCGGGGGGCTCCTACGAGCAGTACTTC. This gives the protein CASSSVSGGSYEQYF.

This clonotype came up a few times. As DNA, the CDR3 is TGTGCCAGCGGGGGGACTACACTCACAGATACGCAGTATTTT. This encodes CASGGTTLTDTQYF. The chain is built from TRBV9 and TRBJ2-3, with 7 bases matching TRBD2. This CDR3 contains 14 residues. The germline V gene has CDR1 SGDLS and CDR2 YYNGEE. After removal of 7 bases from V and 2 bases from J, the junction contained 7 bases not matched to a gene.

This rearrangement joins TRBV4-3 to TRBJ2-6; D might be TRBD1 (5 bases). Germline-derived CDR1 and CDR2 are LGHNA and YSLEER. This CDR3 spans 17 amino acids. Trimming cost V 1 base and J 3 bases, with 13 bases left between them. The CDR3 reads CASSQAQGTSGANVLTF. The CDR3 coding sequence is TGCGCCAGCAGCCAAGCTCAGGGTACAAGTGGGGCCAACGTCCTGACTTTC.

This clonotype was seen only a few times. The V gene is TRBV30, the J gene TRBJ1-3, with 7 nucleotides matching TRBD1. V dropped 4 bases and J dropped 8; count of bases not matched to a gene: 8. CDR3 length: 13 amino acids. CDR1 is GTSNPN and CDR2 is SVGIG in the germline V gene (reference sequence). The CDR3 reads CAWTRQGGYTIYF. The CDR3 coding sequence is TGTGCCTGGACTCGACAGGGCGGGTACACCATATATTTT.

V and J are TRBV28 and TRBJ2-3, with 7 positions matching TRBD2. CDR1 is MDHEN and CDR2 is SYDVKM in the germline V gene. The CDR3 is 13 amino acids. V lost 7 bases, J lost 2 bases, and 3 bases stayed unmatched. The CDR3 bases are TGTGCCAGCATAAGCGGGAACACAGATACGCAGTATTTT. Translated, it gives CASISGNTDTQYF.

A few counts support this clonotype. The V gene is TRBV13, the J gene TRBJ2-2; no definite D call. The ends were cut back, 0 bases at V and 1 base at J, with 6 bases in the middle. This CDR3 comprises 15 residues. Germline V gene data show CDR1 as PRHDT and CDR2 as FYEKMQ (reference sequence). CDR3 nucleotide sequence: TGTGCCAGCAGCTTAGGCATCGGGAACACCGGGGAGCTGTTTTTT. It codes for CASSLGIGNTGELFF.

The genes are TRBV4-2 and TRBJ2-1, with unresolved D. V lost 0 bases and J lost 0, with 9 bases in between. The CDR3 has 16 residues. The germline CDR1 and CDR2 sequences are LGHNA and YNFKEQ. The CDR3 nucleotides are TGTGCCAGCAGCCAAGATAGTAGGATCTCCTACAATGAGCAGTTCTTC. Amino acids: CASSQDSRISYNEQFF.

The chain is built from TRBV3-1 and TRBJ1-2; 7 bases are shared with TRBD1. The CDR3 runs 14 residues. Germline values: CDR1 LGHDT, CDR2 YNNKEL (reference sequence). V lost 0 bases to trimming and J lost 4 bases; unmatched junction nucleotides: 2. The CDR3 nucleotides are TGTGCCAGCAGCCAAGATGCAGGGGGCTATGGCTACACCTTC. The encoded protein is CASSQDAGGYGYTF.

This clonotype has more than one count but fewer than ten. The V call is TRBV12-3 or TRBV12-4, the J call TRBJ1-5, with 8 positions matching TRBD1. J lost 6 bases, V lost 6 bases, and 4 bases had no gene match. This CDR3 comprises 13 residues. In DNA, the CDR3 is TGTGCCAGCAGGGACAGGGAGCGTCAGCCCCAGCATTTT. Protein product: CASRDRERQPQHF.

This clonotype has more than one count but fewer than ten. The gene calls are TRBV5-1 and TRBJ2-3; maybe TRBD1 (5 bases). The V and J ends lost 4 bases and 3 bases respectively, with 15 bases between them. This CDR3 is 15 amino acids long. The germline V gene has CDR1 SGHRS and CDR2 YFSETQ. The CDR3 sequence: CASSPRTGSTDTQYF. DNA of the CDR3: TGCGCCAGCAGCCCCAGAACAGGTTCAACAGATACGCAGTATTTT.

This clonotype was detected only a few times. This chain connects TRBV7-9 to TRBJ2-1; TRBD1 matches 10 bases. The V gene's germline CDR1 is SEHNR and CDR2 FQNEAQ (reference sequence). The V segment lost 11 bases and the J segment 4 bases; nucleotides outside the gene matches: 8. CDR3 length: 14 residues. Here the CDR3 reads CAGKGTGAYNEQFF. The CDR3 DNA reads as TGTGCCGGGAAAGGGACAGGGGCTTACAATGAGCAGTTCTTC.